The following is a T cell receptor (beta chain) sequence with its context. Antigen unknown. The data were obtained in a study of OX40 agonist ivuxolimab in advanced cancers. Turning to the study itself: The drug used for patients, ivuxolimab, was an agonistic anti-OX40 (CD134) antibody. Study findings and constraints: Also showing low normalized T-cell clonal expansion were some of the nonresponders. Expanded clones belonging to CD8+ T cells outnumbered, on average, those of CD4+. Which antigen the expanded peripheral T cells recognized is unknown.

V lost 0 bases to trimming and J lost 4 bases, with 7 bases between them. Germline-derived CDR1 and CDR2 are SGHAT and FQNNGV. The CDR3 length is 13 residues. The repertoire was sequenced with immunoSEQ multiplex PCR; TCRdb's copy has only in-frame clones and lacks some. The table has more than 20,000 clones, over 65% seen once; the top ten hold 37%. This rearrangement joins TRBV11-2 to TRBJ2-7, with D possibly TRBD1 on 5 matching bases. Here the sequenced sample was CD4+ or CD8+ T cells sorted from blood, taken in a trial of the OX40 agonist ivuxolimab. This clonotype originated in an adult with an advanced solid tumor such as melanoma, head and neck, liver or kidney cancer. CDR3 DNA sequence: TGTGCCAGCAGCTTAGAGGGGCCTTACGAGCAGTACTTC. This encodes CASSLEGPYEQYF.